Included here is one T cell receptor beta chain sequence, with context. Antigen: not known. These data come from a study of OX40 agonist ivuxolimab in advanced cancers. Study-level points and caveats: A proportion of nonresponders additionally exhibited low normalized T-cell clonal expansion.

The length of the CDR3 is 17 residues. The germline V gene encodes CDR1 LGHNT and CDR2 FRNRAP. Trimming at V came to 6 bases and at J to 5 bases, leaving 12 bases not matched to a gene. The repertoire was sequenced with immunoSEQ multiplex PCR; TCRdb's copy has only in-frame clones and lacks some. Of some 15,000 clones listed, more than 70% were seen once; the top ten hold under 30%. The rearrangement uses TRBV12-5 and TRBJ2-2, with 10 positions matching TRBD1. The origin of this receptor is an adult with an advanced solid tumor such as melanoma, head and neck, liver or kidney cancer. The sample here was CD4+ or CD8+ T cells sorted from blood, taken in a trial of the OX40 agonist ivuxolimab. As DNA, the CDR3 is TGTGCTAGTGGAGCTTTCCCCGAGGGACAGGGGACCGGGGAGCTGTTTTTT. Protein: CASGAFPEGQGTGELFF.